This is a list of T cell receptor beta chains from one sample in a study of blood T cell repertoires in COVID-19. The method was immunoSEQ multiplex PCR; TCRdb's version includes in-frame clones alone and lacks a portion of them. The profile covers 200,000 to 300,000 clones, with 70% to 90% appearing a single time and around 0.8% taken by the ten largest. The sample taken for sequencing was PBMCs or T cells enriched from blood (not recorded which). All receptors derive from a man aged 45-65 years who had been exposed to COVID-19. Both conserved end residues are trimmed from each CDR3.

v_call | cdr3_aa
TRBV7-9 | ASSTQAETQY
TRBV28 | ASSRGTRSDTQY
TRBV5-1 | ASSLQGQGTNTEAF
TRBV11-3 | ASSSRLAGGIDTQY
TRBV7-2 | ASSLDRAGDTQY
TRBV10-3 | AISDGTLNTGELF
TRBV7-9 | ASSLRREDTGELF
TRBV5-1 | ASREQDNTEAF
TRBV10-3 | AISGMDREYGYT
TRBV4-1 | ASSPRRGSTDTQY
TRBV2 | ASRVGTGGSGELF
TRBV11-2 | ASSTSTGSSLH
TRBV11-2 | ASSFWKEDTQY
TRBV11-1 | ASSLSGDSNEQF
TRBV24-1 | ATSDPSGGAGYEQF
TRBV5-4 | ASSSYKAGAIDTQY
TRBV24-1 | ATSAPGFANGYT
TRBV11-2 | ASSLGPRVYEQY
TRBV11-3 | ASSRQGNSGANVLT
TRBV5-1 | ASSLETGTGSYNSPLH
TRBV18 | ASSLRQGGFSYEQY
TRBV3-1/TRBV3-2 | ASSQDYLGAGELF
TRBV11-2 | VSSLSGPGGDQPQH
TRBV5-4 | ASSPMGGIQETQY
TRBV20-1 | SASGTRLDTQY
TRBV11-2 | ASNLAGAPLH
TRBV11-2 | ASSLGSGGGYT
TRBV6-1 | ASSEGDSYGYT
TRBV10-1 | ASSPRGLPLEPQH
TRBV19 | ASSIQGVYGYT
TRBV3-1/TRBV3-2 | ASSQTTGGGYT
TRBV16 | ASSQDRVYGYT
TRBV29-1 | SVEAPTGSNYGYT
TRBV28 | ASSSTAGQGGNTIY
TRBV11-3 | ASSLRESSYNEQF
TRBV5-1 | ASSSLSGITGGYT
TRBV11-1 | ASSEEDRVTTGELF
TRBV28 | ASYREAAGYQPQH
TRBV4-1 | ASSQDPTGANYGYT
TRBV27 | ASTIIVGTGVSTDTQY
TRBV7-3 | ASSRLAGVEQY
TRBV28 | ASHTNVQGAEAF
TRBV5-4 | ASSLGGQGASDTQY
TRBV12-3/TRBV12-4 | ASGGYNEQF
TRBV28 | ASRPGQGNNEQF
TRBV27 | ASSWGGLNNEQF
TRBV7-3 | ASSLRGLADTQY